A selection of T cell receptor beta chains follows, all from one sample in a study of T-cell reconstitution after alpha-beta-depleted transplantation in children. MiXCR, applied by TCRdb to the PCR reads, yields one record per CDR3 protein. The data show some 590,000 distinct CDR3 sequences, with 8% to 11% seen just once and roughly 4% held by the top ten. Material: PBMCs from the stem cell graft donor, obtained from the stem cell graft. The source is a human donor who donated a stem cell graft to a child with acute myeloid leukemia. Each CDR3 is given with its conserved first and last residue. The order of the fields is V gene, J gene, CDR3 protein.

v_gene: TRBV12-3/TRBV12-4; j_gene: TRBJ1-6; CDR3aa: CASSPGTEYSPLHF
v_gene: TRBV20-1; j_gene: TRBJ1-4; CDR3aa: CSARGTGNEKLFF
v_gene: TRBV6-2/TRBV6-3; j_gene: TRBJ2-7; CDR3aa: CASSRPYEQYF
v_gene: TRBV18; j_gene: TRBJ2-7; CDR3aa: CASSPTGIADEQYF
v_gene: TRBV10-3; j_gene: TRBJ1-2; CDR3aa: CAINRDKGGYTF
v_gene: TRBV14; j_gene: TRBJ2-2; CDR3aa: CASRRDYHVGELFF
v_gene: TRBV12-3/TRBV12-4; j_gene: TRBJ2-2; CDR3aa: CASSPEGRNTGELFF
v_gene: TRBV5-1; j_gene: TRBJ1-4; CDR3aa: CASSLEGQGREKLFF
v_gene: TRBV11-2; j_gene: TRBJ2-5; CDR3aa: CASSPGTGGIETQYF
v_gene: TRBV6-2/TRBV6-3; j_gene: TRBJ2-2; CDR3aa: CASSLNRAAGELFF
v_gene: TRBV6-2/TRBV6-3; j_gene: TRBJ2-7; CDR3aa: CASSIGTSGRTANYEQYF
v_gene: TRBV5-1; j_gene: TRBJ1-2; CDR3aa: CASSLAGEFRIHYGYTF
v_gene: TRBV7-9; j_gene: TRBJ2-7; CDR3aa: CASSLHLAGVLGEQYF
v_gene: TRBV20-1; j_gene: TRBJ2-1; CDR3aa: CTLGAESSRYNEQFF
v_gene: TRBV29-1; j_gene: TRBJ2-5; CDR3aa: CSAGPPQETQYF
v_gene: TRBV20-1; j_gene: TRBJ2-7; CDR3aa: CSAPLFQGVEQYF
v_gene: TRBV9; j_gene: TRBJ2-5; CDR3aa: CASSVTREGVQTQYF
v_gene: TRBV6-2/TRBV6-3; j_gene: TRBJ2-1; CDR3aa: CASSYSIFPTSYNEQFF
v_gene: TRBV29-1; j_gene: TRBJ1-2; CDR3aa: CSVDTNRDRGGYTF
v_gene: TRBV28; j_gene: TRBJ2-5; CDR3aa: CASSLNGGVFAQYF
v_gene: TRBV28; j_gene: TRBJ2-5; CDR3aa: CASSLNQGGNRETQYF
v_gene: TRBV20-1; j_gene: TRBJ2-7; CDR3aa: CSARARGGHEQYF
v_gene: TRBV20-1; j_gene: TRBJ2-3; CDR3aa: CSARTGGLAGASTDTQYF
v_gene: TRBV6-2/TRBV6-3; j_gene: TRBJ2-1; CDR3aa: CASSYTGLAAYNEQFF
v_gene: TRBV18; j_gene: TRBJ2-1; CDR3aa: CASSLGTSANNEQFF
v_gene: TRBV20-1; j_gene: TRBJ2-5; CDR3aa: CSARDPLGAGETQYF
v_gene: TRBV29-1; j_gene: TRBJ1-4; CDR3aa: CSAWTGSSEKLFF
v_gene: TRBV7-3; j_gene: TRBJ2-1; CDR3aa: CASSLASSSYNEQFF